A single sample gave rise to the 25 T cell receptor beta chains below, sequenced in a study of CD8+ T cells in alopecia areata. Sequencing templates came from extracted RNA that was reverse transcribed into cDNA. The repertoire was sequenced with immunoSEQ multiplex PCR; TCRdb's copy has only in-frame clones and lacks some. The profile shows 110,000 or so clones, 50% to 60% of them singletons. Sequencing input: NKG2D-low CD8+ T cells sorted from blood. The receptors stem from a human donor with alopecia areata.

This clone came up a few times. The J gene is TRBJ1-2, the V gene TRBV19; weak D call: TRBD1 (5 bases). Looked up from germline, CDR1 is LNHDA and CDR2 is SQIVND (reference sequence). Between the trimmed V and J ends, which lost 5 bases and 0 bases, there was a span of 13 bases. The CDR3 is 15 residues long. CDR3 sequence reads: CASSFTGQANYGYTF. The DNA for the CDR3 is TGTGCCAGTAGTTTCACGGGGCAGGCTAACTATGGCTACACCTTC.

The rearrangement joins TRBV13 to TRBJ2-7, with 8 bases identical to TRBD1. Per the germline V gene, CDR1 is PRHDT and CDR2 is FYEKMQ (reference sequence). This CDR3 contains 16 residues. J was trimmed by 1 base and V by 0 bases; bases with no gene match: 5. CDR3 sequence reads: CASSLGRTGTSYEQYF. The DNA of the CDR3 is TGTGCCAGCAGCTTAGGTCGGACAGGGACTTCCTACGAGCAGTACTTC.

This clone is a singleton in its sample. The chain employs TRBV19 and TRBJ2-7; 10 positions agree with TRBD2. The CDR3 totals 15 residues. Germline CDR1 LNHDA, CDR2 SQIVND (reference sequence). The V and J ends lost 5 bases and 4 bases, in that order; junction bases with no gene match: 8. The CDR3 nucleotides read TGTGCCAGTAGTTCATATAGCGGGAGGACGTACGAGCAGTACTTC. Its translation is CASSSYSGRTYEQYF.

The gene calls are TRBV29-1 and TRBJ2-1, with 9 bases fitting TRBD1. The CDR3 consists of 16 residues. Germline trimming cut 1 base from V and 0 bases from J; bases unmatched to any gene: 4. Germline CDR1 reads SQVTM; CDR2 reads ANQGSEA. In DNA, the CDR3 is TGCAGCGTTGAAGTACCGGGACAGGGCTCCTACAATGAGCAGTTCTTC. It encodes CSVEVPGQGSYNEQFF.

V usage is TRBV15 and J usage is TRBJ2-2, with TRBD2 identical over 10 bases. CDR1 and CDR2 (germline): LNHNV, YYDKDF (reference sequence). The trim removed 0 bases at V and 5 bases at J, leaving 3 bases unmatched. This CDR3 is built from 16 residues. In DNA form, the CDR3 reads TGTGCCACCAGCAGAGATAGCGGGAGGAGTACCGGGGAGCTGTTTTTT. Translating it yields CATSRDSGRSTGELFF.

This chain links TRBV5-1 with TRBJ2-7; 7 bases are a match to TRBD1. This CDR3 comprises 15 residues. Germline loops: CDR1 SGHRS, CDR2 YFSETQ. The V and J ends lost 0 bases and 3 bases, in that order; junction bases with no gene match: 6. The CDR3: CASSLASGQIYEQYF. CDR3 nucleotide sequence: TGCGCCAGCAGCTTGGCCTCGGGACAGATCTACGAGCAGTACTTC. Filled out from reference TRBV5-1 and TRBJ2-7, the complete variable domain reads KAGVTQTPRYLIKTRGQQVTLSCSPISGHRSVSWYQQTPGQGLQFLFEYFSETQRNKGNFPGRFSGRQFSNSRSEMNVSTLELGDSALYLCASSLASGQIYEQYFGPGTRLTVT.

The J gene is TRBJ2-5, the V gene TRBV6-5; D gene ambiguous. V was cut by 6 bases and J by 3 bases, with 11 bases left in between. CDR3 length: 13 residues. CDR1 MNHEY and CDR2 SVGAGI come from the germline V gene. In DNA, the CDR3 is TGTGCCAGCAGCAATTGGGTTGAAGAGACCCAGTACTTC. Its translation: CASSNWVEETQYF.

CDR3 sequence reads: CSVDGVGTDTQYF. The CDR3 nucleotides are TGCAGCGTTGACGGTGTTGGCACAGATACGCAGTATTTT. The chain carries TRBV29-1 and TRBJ2-3; D not certain. The CDR3 is 13 residues long. V was shortened by 3 bases and J by 1 base, with 8 bases between the two germline ends. Germline V gene sequence: CDR1 SQVTM, CDR2 ANQGSEA.

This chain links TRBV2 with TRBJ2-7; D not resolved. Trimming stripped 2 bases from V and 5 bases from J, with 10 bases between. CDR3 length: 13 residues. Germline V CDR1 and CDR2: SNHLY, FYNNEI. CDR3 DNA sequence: TGTGCCAGCAGTGAACCCTACCTCGACGAGCAGTACTTC. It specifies CASSEPYLDEQYF.

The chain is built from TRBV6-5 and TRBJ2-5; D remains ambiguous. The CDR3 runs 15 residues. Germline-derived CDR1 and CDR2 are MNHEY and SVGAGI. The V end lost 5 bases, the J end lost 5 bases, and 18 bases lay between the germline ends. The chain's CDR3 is CASSPGGQPRETQYF. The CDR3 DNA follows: TGTGCCAGCAGTCCCGGTGGGCAGCCTCGGGAGACCCAGTACTTC.

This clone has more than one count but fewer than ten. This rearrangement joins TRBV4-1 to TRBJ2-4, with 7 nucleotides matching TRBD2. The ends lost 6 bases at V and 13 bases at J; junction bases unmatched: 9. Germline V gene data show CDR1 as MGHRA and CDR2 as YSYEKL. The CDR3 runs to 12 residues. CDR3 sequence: CASSETSREQYF. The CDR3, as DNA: TGCGCCAGCAGTGAGACTAGCAGGGAACAGTACTTC.

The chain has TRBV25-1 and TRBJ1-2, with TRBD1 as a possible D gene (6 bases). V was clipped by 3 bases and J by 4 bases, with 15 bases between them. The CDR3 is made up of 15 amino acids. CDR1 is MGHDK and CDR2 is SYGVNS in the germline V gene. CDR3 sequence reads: CASSDWGAYIYGYTF. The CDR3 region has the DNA TGTGCCAGCAGTGATTGGGGGGCTTACATCTATGGCTACACCTTC.

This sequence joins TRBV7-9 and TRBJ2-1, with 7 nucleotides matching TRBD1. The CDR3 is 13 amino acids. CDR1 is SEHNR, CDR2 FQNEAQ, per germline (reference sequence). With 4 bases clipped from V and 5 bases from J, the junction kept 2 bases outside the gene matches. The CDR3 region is CASSSTGDNEQFF. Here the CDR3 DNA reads TGTGCCAGCAGCTCCACAGGGGACAATGAGCAGTTCTTC.

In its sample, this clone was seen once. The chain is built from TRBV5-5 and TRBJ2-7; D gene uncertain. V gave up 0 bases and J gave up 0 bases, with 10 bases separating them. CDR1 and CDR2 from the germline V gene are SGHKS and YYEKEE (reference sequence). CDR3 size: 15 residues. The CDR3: CASSLESPPSYEQYF. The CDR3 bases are TGTGCCAGCAGCTTGGAATCTCCTCCCTCCTACGAGCAGTACTTC.

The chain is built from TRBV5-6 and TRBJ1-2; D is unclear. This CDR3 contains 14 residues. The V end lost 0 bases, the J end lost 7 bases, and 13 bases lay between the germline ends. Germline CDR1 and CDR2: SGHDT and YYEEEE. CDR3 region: CASSLEEGWSGYTF. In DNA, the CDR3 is TGTGCCAGCAGCTTGGAAGAGGGTTGGAGTGGCTACACCTTC.

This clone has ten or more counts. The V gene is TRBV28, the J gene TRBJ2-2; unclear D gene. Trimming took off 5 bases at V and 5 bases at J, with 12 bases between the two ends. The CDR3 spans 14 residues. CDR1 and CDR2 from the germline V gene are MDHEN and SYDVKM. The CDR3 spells CASSPNKQTGELFF. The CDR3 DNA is TGTGCCAGCAGTCCGAACAAGCAAACCGGGGAGCTGTTTTTT.

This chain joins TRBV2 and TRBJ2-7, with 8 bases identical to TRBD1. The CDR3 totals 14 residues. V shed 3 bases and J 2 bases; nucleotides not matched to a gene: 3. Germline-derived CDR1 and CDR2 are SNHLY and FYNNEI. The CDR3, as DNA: TGTGCCAGCAGTGAGCCAGGGGGCCCCTACGAGCAGTACTTC. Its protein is CASSEPGGPYEQYF. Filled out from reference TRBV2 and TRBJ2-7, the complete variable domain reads EPEVTQTPSHQVTQMGQEVILRCVPISNHLYFYWYRQILGQKVEFLVSFYNNEISEKSEIFDDQFSVERPDGSNFTLKIRSTKLEDSAMYFCASSEPGGPYEQYFGPGTRLTVT.

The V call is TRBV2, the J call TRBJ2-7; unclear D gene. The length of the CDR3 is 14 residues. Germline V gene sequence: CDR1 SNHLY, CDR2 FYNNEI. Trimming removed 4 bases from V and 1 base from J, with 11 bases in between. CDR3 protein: CASSGQDGSYEQYF. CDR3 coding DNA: TGTGCCAGCAGTGGGCAGGACGGGTCCTACGAGCAGTACTTC.

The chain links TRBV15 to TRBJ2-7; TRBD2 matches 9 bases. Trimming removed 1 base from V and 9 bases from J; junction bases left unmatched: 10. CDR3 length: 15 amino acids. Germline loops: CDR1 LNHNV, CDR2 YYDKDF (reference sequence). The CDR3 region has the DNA TGTGCCACCAGCAGAGCGAGATTAGCGGGAGCAGTGCAGTACTTC. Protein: CATSRARLAGAVQYF.

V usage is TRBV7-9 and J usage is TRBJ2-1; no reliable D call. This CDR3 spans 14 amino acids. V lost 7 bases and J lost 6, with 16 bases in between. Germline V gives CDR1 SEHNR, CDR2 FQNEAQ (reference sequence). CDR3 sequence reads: CASNPASPLNEQFF. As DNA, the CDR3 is TGTGCCAGCAATCCGGCATCACCCCTCAATGAGCAGTTCTTC.

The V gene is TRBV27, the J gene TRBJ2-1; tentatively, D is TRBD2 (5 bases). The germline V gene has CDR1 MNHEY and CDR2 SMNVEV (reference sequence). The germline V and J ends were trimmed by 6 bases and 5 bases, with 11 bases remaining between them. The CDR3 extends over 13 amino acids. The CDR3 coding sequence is TGTGCCAGCAGCCGAGGGAGTAACAATGAGCAGTTCTTC. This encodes CASSRGSNNEQFF.

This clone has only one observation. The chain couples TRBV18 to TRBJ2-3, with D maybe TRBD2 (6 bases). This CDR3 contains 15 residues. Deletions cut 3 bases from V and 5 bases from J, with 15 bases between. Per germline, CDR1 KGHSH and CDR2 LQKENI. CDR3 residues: CASSPRELAVDTQYF. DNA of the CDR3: TGTGCCAGCTCACCCAGGGAACTAGCTGTAGATACGCAGTATTTT.

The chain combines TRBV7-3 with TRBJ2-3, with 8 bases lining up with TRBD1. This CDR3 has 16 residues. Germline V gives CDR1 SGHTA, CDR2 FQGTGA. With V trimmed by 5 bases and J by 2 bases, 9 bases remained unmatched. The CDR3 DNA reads TGTGCCAGCAGCCCTGGGGACAGGACTTACACAGATACGCAGTATTTT. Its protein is CASSPGDRTYTDTQYF.

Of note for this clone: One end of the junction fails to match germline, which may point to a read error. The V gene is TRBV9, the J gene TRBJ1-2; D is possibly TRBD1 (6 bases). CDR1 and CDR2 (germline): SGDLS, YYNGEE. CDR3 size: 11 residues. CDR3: CASSAPTGLSF. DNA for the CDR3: TGTGCCAGCAGCGCACCCACAGGGCTGAGCTTC.

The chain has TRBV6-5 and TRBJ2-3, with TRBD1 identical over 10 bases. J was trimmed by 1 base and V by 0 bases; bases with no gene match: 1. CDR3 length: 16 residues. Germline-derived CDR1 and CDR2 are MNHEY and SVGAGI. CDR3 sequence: CASSYSGTGGTDTQYF. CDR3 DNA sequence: TGTGCCAGCAGTTACTCGGGGACAGGGGGCACAGATACGCAGTATTTT.